These 9 T cell receptor beta chains share one sample of origin, sequenced in a study of blood T cell repertoires in COVID-19. Data came from immunoSEQ multiplex PCR; TCRdb stores just in-frame clones and leaves some out. Of nearly 200,000 clones in the sample, around 81% were seen once. Sequenced input: peripheral blood. The receptors shown here come from a man in his sixties with COVID-19, enrolled during active disease.

The chain is built from TRBV2 and TRBJ2-1; weak D call: TRBD2 (6 bases). The V end was cut by 6 bases, the J end by 0 bases, with 12 bases between. The CDR3 runs 15 residues. CDR1 is SNHLY, CDR2 FYNNEI, per germline. The CDR3 region is CASRETSFSYNEQFF. The CDR3 coding sequence is TGTGCCAGCAGGGAGACTAGTTTCTCCTACAATGAGCAGTTCTTC.

This clone was recorded once. The rearrangement joins TRBV10-2 to TRBJ2-3, with a weak D call TRBD2 (5 bases). Trimming removed 6 bases from V and 3 bases from J, with 13 bases in between. The CDR3 consists of 14 residues. From germline, CDR1 is WSHSY and CDR2 SAAADI. The CDR3 region has the DNA TGCGCCAGCAGCGGGGTGGTCCCGACAGATACGCAGTATTTT. Translating gives CASSGVVPTDTQYF.

The chain combines TRBV18 with TRBJ1-1, with D unresolved. Trimming cost V 2 bases and J 2 bases, with 9 bases left between them. CDR1 is KGHSH, CDR2 LQKENI, per germline. CDR3 size: 14 residues. In nucleotides, the CDR3 is TGTGCCAGCTCACCATACACAGCCAACACTGAAGCTTTCTTT. Amino acid sequence: CASSPYTANTEAFF.

V is TRBV2 and J is TRBJ1-2; 9 bases fit TRBD1. CDR3 length: 14 residues. V trimming: 6 bases; J trimming: 6 bases; junction bases outside the gene matches: 8. The germline V gene encodes CDR1 SNHLY and CDR2 FYNNEI. The CDR3 region has the DNA TGTGCCAGCAGCACCAACAGGGGGCTAAATGGCTACACCTTC. Amino acid sequence: CASSTNRGLNGYTF.

Only one count was recorded for this clone. The chain carries TRBV6-1 and TRBJ1-1; the D gene is possibly TRBD1 (5 bases). Germline V gene lookup returns CDR1 MNHNS and CDR2 SASEGT. The CDR3 consists of 12 residues. The V and J ends lost 1 base and 11 bases respectively, with 11 bases between them. DNA of the CDR3: TGTGCCAGCAGTGAAGGGGGGAGGGGCGCTTTCTTT. It encodes CASSEGGRGAFF.

The V call is TRBV27, the J call TRBJ2-1, with TRBD1 matching 9 bases. V gave up 5 bases and J gave up 7 bases; unmatched junction bases: 9. This CDR3 is 15 amino acids long. CDR1 MNHEY and CDR2 SMNVEV come from the germline V gene (reference sequence). Written as DNA, the CDR3 is TGTGCCAGCAGTGCCGGTGGGACAGGGTTGAATGAGCAGTTCTTC. Translated: CASSAGGTGLNEQFF.

This clone turned up a few times. The chain has TRBV5-6 and TRBJ1-2; D remains unclear. The CDR3 sequence is 14 residues long. Germline V gene lookup returns CDR1 SGHDT and CDR2 YYEEEE. V lost 0 bases to trimming and J lost 8 bases, with 14 bases between them. CDR3 loop: CASSLAAGIRGYTF. The CDR3 DNA reads as TGTGCCAGCAGCTTGGCCGCGGGGATACGGGGCTACACCTTC.

This rearrangement joins TRBV6-1 to TRBJ1-3; D is unclear. Germline loops: CDR1 MNHNS, CDR2 SASEGT. Trimming took 1 base from V and 4 from J, leaving 14 bases between them. The CDR3 runs to 16 residues. In DNA form, the CDR3 reads TGTGCCAGCAGTGAAGTAGCCAGCGTCCTCGGAAACACCATATATTTT. It translates to CASSEVASVLGNTIYF.

This chain connects TRBV19 to TRBJ2-7; 9 bases line up with TRBD1. This CDR3 region has 14 residues. Trimming at V came to 6 bases and at J to 2 bases, leaving 5 bases not matched to a gene. CDR1 is LNHDA and CDR2 is SQIVND in the germline V gene (reference sequence). CDR3 amino acids: CASSPGQGPYEQYF. The CDR3 nucleotides read TGTGCCAGTAGCCCGGGACAGGGACCCTACGAGCAGTACTTC. Full variable domain (outside the CDR3, taken from reference TRBV19 and TRBJ2-7): DGGITQSPKYLFRKEGQNVTLSCEQNLNHDAMYWYRQDPGQGLRLIYYSQIVNDFQKGDIAEGYSVSREKKESFPLTVTSAQKNPTAFYLCASSPGQGPYEQYFGPGTRLTVT.